A single sample gave rise to the 29 T cell receptor beta chains below, sequenced in a study of PD-L1 blockade in urothelial cancer (dated by TCRdb to the late 2010s). Library generation was performed with the immunoSEQ multiplex PCR assay. TCRdb retrieved this table from immuneACCESS and kept in-frame rearrangements only. Not all clones are present; in checked studies, unresolved V genes account for under half, and no reason is known for the remainder. The sample contains about 50,000 clones, roughly four fifths of them found a single time. The ten largest clones take up approximately 4% of the sample. The time point label, as the study defines it: pretreatment peripheral blood. The source was PBMCs, collected around atezolizumab (anti-PD-L1) treatment. These receptors came from a man between 65 and 85 years old with urothelial cancer.

This clone was seen a few times. The rearrangement links TRBV11-3 to TRBJ2-2; D gene unclear. V was cut by 2 bases and J by 4 bases, with 8 bases left in between. The CDR3 is made up of 14 amino acids. CDR1 and CDR2 from the germline V gene are SGHNT and YENEEA. The CDR3 region is CASSLTAATGELFF. The CDR3 nucleotides are TGTGCCAGCAGCTTAACGGCGGCCACCGGGGAGCTGTTTTTT. Based on the CDR3 plus reference TRBV11-3 and TRBJ2-2, the full variable domain is EAGVVQSPRYKIIEKKQPVAFWCNPISGHNTLYWYLQNLGQGPELLIRYENEEAVDDSQLPKDRFSAERLKGVDSTLKIQPAELGDSAVYLCASSLTAATGELFFGEGSRLTVL.

The sample holds one count of this clone. The V and J genes are TRBV11-2 and TRBJ2-3; 13 bases are a match to TRBD2. The CDR3 runs to 15 residues. Germline CDR1 SGHAT, CDR2 FQNNGV. The ends lost 4 bases at V and 7 bases at J; junction bases unmatched: 5. CDR3 amino acids: CASSSSTSGRNTQYF. DNA of the CDR3: TGTGCCAGCAGCTCCTCGACTAGCGGGAGGAATACGCAGTATTTT.

This sequence joins TRBV6-6 and TRBJ2-5, with 8 bases lining up with TRBD2. This CDR3 has 13 amino acids. CDR1 and CDR2 (germline): MNHNY, SVGAGI (reference sequence). V lost 8 bases, J lost 1 base, and 3 bases stayed unmatched. In DNA, the CDR3 is TGTGCCAGCCCGGGGGGGGCCCAAGAGACCCAGTACTTC. It yields the protein CASPGGAQETQYF.

The genes are TRBV6-5 and TRBJ2-7; tentatively, D is TRBD2 (6 bases). Germline values: CDR1 MNHEY, CDR2 SVGAGI. V was trimmed by 2 bases and J by 7 bases, leaving 15 bases between them. CDR3 length: 14 amino acids. In DNA form, the CDR3 reads TGTGCCAGCAGTTACGAGCGCCAAGGGAGGGAGCAGTACTTC. Protein product: CASSYERQGREQYF.

This clone was seen many times. This chain links TRBV2 with TRBJ2-1; TRBD1 agrees at 7 bases. CDR3 length equals 14 residues. Trimming took 6 bases from V and 4 from J; bases not matched to a gene: 6. The V gene's germline CDR1 is SNHLY and CDR2 FYNNEI. The CDR3 coding sequence is TGTGCCAGCAGAGCCCGGGACAGTTACAATGAGCAGTTCTTC. Translated, it gives CASRARDSYNEQFF.

This chain connects TRBV13 to TRBJ2-7; 15 bases match TRBD2. In germline, CDR1 is PRHDT, CDR2 FYEKMQ (reference sequence). This CDR3 is built from 16 residues. V shed 3 bases, J shed 4 bases, and the junction held 4 bases outside the gene matches. The CDR3 DNA reads TGTGCCAGCAGCTTCGGACTAGCGGGAGGGGGGTACGAGCAGTACTTC. The encoded protein is CASSFGLAGGGYEQYF.

V usage is TRBV5-1 and J usage is TRBJ2-5; TRBD2 matches 14 bases. V shed 4 bases and J 5 bases; nucleotides not matched to a gene: 4. CDR3 length equals 15 residues. The germline gives CDR1 SGHRS, CDR2 YFSETQ. CDR3 DNA: TGCGCCAGCAGCCGACTAGCGGGAGGGCGGGAGACCCAGTACTTC. It yields the protein CASSRLAGGRETQYF.

This clone was detected only a few times. The chain employs TRBV9 and TRBJ1-1, with TRBD1 matching over 7 bases. CDR3 length equals 14 residues. J was trimmed by 2 bases and V by 3 bases; bases with no gene match: 4. Germline V gene sequence: CDR1 SGDLS, CDR2 YYNGEE. CDR3 sequence: CASSGGTANTEAFF. Written as DNA, the CDR3 is TGTGCCAGCAGCGGAGGGACAGCCAACACTGAAGCTTTCTTT.

This sequence joins TRBV7-6 and TRBJ2-7, with TRBD1 matching 9 bases. Trimming removed 5 bases from V and 7 bases from J; junction bases left unmatched: 9. Germline CDR1 SGHVS, CDR2 FNYEAQ. The CDR3 sequence is 14 residues long. CDR3 residues: CASSTRTGEGEQYF. The CDR3 coding sequence is TGTGCCAGCAGCACCCGGACAGGGGAAGGAGAGCAGTACTTC.

The V call is TRBV7-2, the J call TRBJ1-4; maybe TRBD1 (5 bases). Trimming pared 5 bases from V and 2 bases from J, leaving 12 bases between. The CDR3 extends over 15 amino acids. Germline values: CDR1 SGHTA, CDR2 FQGNSA. CDR3 nucleotide sequence: TGTGCCAGCAGCCAGAATAAGGGGACTAATGAAAAACTGTTTTTT. This gives the protein CASSQNKGTNEKLFF.

This clone appeared a few times. The chain is built from TRBV2 and TRBJ1-1, with D unclear. V lost 4 bases and J lost 5, with 17 bases in between. The germline V gene encodes CDR1 SNHLY and CDR2 FYNNEI. The CDR3 has 15 residues. The CDR3 region is CASSGVGDLGTEAFF. The DNA for the CDR3 is TGTGCCAGCAGTGGCGTTGGTGACCTCGGGACTGAAGCTTTCTTT.

This clone was picked up a small number of times. This chain links TRBV7-9 with TRBJ1-2, with a tentative D call TRBD1 (6 bases). The germline gives CDR1 SEHNR, CDR2 FQNEAQ (reference sequence). Trimming took 4 bases from V and 1 from J, leaving 13 bases between them. This CDR3 spans 15 amino acids. CDR3 loop: CASSSGGRGNYGYTF. CDR3 coding DNA: TGTGCCAGCAGCTCCGGAGGCAGGGGTAACTATGGCTACACCTTC.

This chain connects TRBV9 to TRBJ1-4, with D possibly being TRBD1 (6 bases). Trimming removed 4 bases from V and 5 bases from J, with 15 bases in between. The V gene's germline CDR1 is SGDLS and CDR2 YYNGEE. The CDR3 is made up of 15 amino acids. CDR3 sequence (DNA): TGTGCCAGCAGCCCAGGTGGGCAGGGGAATGAAAAACTGTTTTTT. Its translation: CASSPGGQGNEKLFF.

The CDR3 DNA sequence: TGTGCCAGCAGCCTCCCGGGACAGGGGAGTATATTGAACACTGAAGCTTTCTTT. Its protein product is CASSLPGQGSILNTEAFF. The chain uses TRBV5-4 and TRBJ1-1, with TRBD1 matching 10 bases. V lost 4 bases and J lost 0; bases outside the gene matches: 12. The CDR3 is made up of 18 amino acids. CDR1 and CDR2 (germline): SGHNT, YYREEE (reference sequence).

This chain connects TRBV11-1 to TRBJ2-3; the D gene is possibly TRBD2 (6 bases). The CDR3 covers 13 residues. Trimming cost V 6 bases and J 6 bases, with 13 bases left between them. Germline values: CDR1 SGHAT, CDR2 FQDESV (reference sequence). CDR3 nucleotides: TGTGCCAGCAGGCATCCTAGCGAGGATACGCAGTATTTT. Translating it yields CASRHPSEDTQYF. The whole variable domain, filled in from reference TRBV11-1 and TRBJ2-3, reads EAEVAQSPRYKITEKSQAVAFWCDPISGHATLYWYRQILGQGPELLVQFQDESVVDDSQLPKDRFSAERLKGVDSTLKIQPAELGDSAMYLCASRHPSEDTQYFGPGTRLTVL.

This clone was seen a few times. This chain connects TRBV11-2 to TRBJ1-1; 8 positions match TRBD1. Germline V lookup: CDR1 SGHAT, CDR2 FQNNGV. The V gene end was trimmed by 4 bases and the J gene end by 1 base; junction bases not matched to a gene: 5. The CDR3 has 15 residues. DNA of the CDR3: TGTGCCAGCAGCTCTCCAGGGGGCGCGAACACTGAAGCTTTCTTT. This gives the protein CASSSPGGANTEAFF.

This chain uses TRBV4-3 with TRBJ2-7, with 7 positions matching TRBD1. The CDR3 sequence is 14 residues long. With V trimmed by 3 bases and J by 7 bases, 9 bases remained unmatched. Germline loops: CDR1 LGHNA, CDR2 YSLEER. CDR3 residues: CASSHDGRGQEQYF. CDR3 bases: TGCGCCAGCAGCCATGATGGAAGGGGGCAGGAGCAGTACTTC.

The rearrangement links TRBV7-3 to TRBJ1-1; possible D gene TRBD1, 5 bases. V was clipped by 1 base and J by 3 bases, with 6 bases between them. This CDR3 is 13 amino acids long. Germline CDR1 SGHTA, CDR2 FQGTGA. The CDR3 bases are TGTGCCAGCAGCTTAAGGGGGGACACTGAAGCTTTCTTT. This sequence encodes CASSLRGDTEAFF.

This chain uses TRBV13 with TRBJ2-5; D may be TRBD1 (6 bases). V was pared by 5 bases and J by 4 bases, with 17 bases between. The CDR3 is 15 residues long. Germline V gene data show CDR1 as PRHDT and CDR2 as FYEKMQ (reference sequence). CDR3 sequence reads: CASSDRTAGGETQYF. The CDR3 DNA sequence: TGTGCCAGCAGCGACCGGACAGCTGGGGGAGAGACCCAGTACTTC.

The chain employs TRBV5-4 and TRBJ2-3, with TRBD1 matching over 7 bases. This CDR3 has 16 residues. J was trimmed by 3 bases and V by 4 bases; bases with no gene match: 11. Germline CDR1 reads SGHNT; CDR2 reads YYREEE (reference sequence). DNA of the CDR3: TGTGCCAGCAGCCCTGGCCGGGACAGACCGACAGATACGCAGTATTTT. It codes for CASSPGRDRPTDTQYF.

The chain links TRBV6-6 to TRBJ2-7; 8 positions agree with TRBD1. Germline CDR1 and CDR2: MNHNY and SVGAGI (reference sequence). There are 15 residues in the CDR3. V dropped 6 bases and J dropped 3; count of bases not matched to a gene: 10. The CDR3 DNA sequence: TGTGCCAGCAGCAAGGACAGGGTGGACGACTACGAGCAGTACTTC. This codes for CASSKDRVDDYEQYF.

The CDR3 nucleotides are TGTGCCTGGAACGGCAGGGGCGATCAGCCCCAGCATTTT. Its translation is CAWNGRGDQPQHF. The chain links TRBV30 to TRBJ1-5; a weak D match, TRBD1 (6 bases). The germline V and J ends were trimmed by 4 bases and 5 bases, with 12 bases remaining between them. The CDR3 extends over 13 amino acids. Germline-derived CDR1 and CDR2 are GTSNPN and SVGIG (reference sequence). Full variable domain (remainder filled in from reference TRBV30 and TRBJ1-5): SQTIHQWPATLVQPVGSPLSLECTVEGTSNPNLYWYRQAAGRGLQLLFYSVGIGQISSEVPQNLSASRPQDRQFILSSKKLLLSDSGFYLCAWNGRGDQPQHFGDGTRLSIL.

The chain joins TRBV11-2 to TRBJ1-1; D might be TRBD1 (6 bases). The CDR3 sequence is 15 residues long. Deletions cut 3 bases from V and 8 bases from J, with 19 bases between. Germline loops: CDR1 SGHAT, CDR2 FQNNGV. CDR3 sequence: CASSLTRGAVGEAFF. As DNA, the CDR3 is TGTGCCAGCAGCTTGACCAGGGGCGCAGTAGGAGAAGCTTTCTTT.

This clone has a count of ten or more. This chain links TRBV7-2 with TRBJ2-7; 12 bases line up with TRBD2. Germline V gene data show CDR1 as SGHTA and CDR2 as FQGNSA. V shed 1 base and J 2 bases; nucleotides not matched to a gene: 3. The CDR3 is 16 amino acids. The CDR3 region has the DNA TGTGCCAGCAGCTTAGGACTAGCGGGAGCTCCCTACGAGCAGTACTTC. Amino acid sequence: CASSLGLAGAPYEQYF. Filled out from reference TRBV7-2 and TRBJ2-7, the complete variable domain reads GAGVSQSPSNKVTEKGKDVELRCDPISGHTALYWYRQSLGQGLEFLIYFQGNSAPDKSGLPSDRFSAERTGGSVSTLTIQRTQQEDSAVYLCASSLGLAGAPYEQYFGPGTRLTVT.

The rearrangement links TRBV19 to TRBJ2-5; 14 nucleotides line up with TRBD2. The CDR3 extends over 16 amino acids. The V gene's germline CDR1 is LNHDA and CDR2 SQIVND (reference sequence). V was clipped by 5 bases and J by 2 bases; unmatched bases: 4. The CDR3 protein is CASSGLAGGLQETQYF. The CDR3 region has the DNA TGTGCCAGTAGTGGACTAGCGGGGGGACTACAAGAGACCCAGTACTTC.

A word on this clone: The junction departs from germline at one end; a sequencing error may be responsible. The chain joins TRBV11-3 to TRBJ2-5; 10 nucleotides agree with TRBD2. The CDR3 covers 15 residues. Germline loops: CDR1 SGHNT, CDR2 YENEEA. Written as DNA, the CDR3 is TGTGCCAGCAGCCCTAAGCGGGGGGGGAGGGAGAGCCAGTACTTC. Translated: CASSPKRGGRESQYF.

V and J are TRBV10-3 and TRBJ2-4, with 12 positions matching TRBD1. The CDR3 spans 16 residues. V lost 6 bases to trimming and J lost 7 bases; unmatched junction nucleotides: 10. Germline V lookup: CDR1 ENHRY, CDR2 SYGVKD. CDR3 amino acids: CAISKNPGTGGNIQYF. The CDR3 DNA follows: TGTGCCATCAGCAAAAACCCCGGGACAGGGGGCAACATTCAGTACTTC.

The rearrangement joins TRBV14 to TRBJ1-1; 9 positions agree with TRBD1. The J segment lost 8 bases and the V segment lost 4 bases, leaving 11 bases of the junction unmatched. There are 15 residues in the CDR3. Germline V gene sequence: CDR1 SGHDN, CDR2 FVKESK. Here the CDR3 reads CASSRYTGGLGEAFF. In DNA, the CDR3 is TGTGCCAGCAGCCGCTATACAGGGGGCTTAGGGGAAGCTTTCTTT.

This chain joins TRBV19 and TRBJ2-2; 7 nucleotides align to TRBD1. The CDR3 runs to 14 residues. The V and J ends lost 6 bases and 7 bases, in that order; junction bases with no gene match: 8. CDR1 and CDR2 from the germline V gene are LNHDA and SQIVND (reference sequence). CDR3 loop: CASSTQGTGGELFF. The CDR3 coding sequence is TGTGCCAGTAGCACACAGGGGACGGGCGGGGAGCTGTTTTTT.